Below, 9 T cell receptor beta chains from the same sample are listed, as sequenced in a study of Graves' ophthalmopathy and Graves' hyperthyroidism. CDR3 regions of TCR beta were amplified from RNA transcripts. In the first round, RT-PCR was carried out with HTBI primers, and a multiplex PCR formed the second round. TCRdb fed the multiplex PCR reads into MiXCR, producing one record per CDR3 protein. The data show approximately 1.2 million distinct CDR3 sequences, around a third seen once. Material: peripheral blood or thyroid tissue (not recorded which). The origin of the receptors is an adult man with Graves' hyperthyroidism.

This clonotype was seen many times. CDR3 bases: TGTGCCAGCAGCTTACGGATGGGGGAGACCCAGTACTTC. This gives the protein CASSLRMGETQYF. The V gene is TRBV11-2, the J gene TRBJ2-5; D gene ambiguous. V gave up 2 bases and J gave up 5 bases, with 9 bases separating them. Germline CDR1 SGHAT, CDR2 FQNNGV. The CDR3 extends over 13 amino acids.

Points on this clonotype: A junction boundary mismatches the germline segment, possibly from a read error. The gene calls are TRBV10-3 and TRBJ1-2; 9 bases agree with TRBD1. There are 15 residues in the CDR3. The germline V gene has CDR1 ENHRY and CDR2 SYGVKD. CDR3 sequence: CASSGDRATNYGYTF. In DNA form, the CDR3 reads TGTGCCAGCAGTGGGGACAGGGCAACTAACTATGGCTACACCTTC.

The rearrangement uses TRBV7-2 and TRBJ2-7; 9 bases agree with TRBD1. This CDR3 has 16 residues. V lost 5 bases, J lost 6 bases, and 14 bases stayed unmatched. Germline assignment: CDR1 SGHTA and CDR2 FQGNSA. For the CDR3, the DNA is TGTGCCAGCAGCACAAGGGTCGGGACAGGGCCAATCGAGCAGTACTTC. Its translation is CASSTRVGTGPIEQYF.

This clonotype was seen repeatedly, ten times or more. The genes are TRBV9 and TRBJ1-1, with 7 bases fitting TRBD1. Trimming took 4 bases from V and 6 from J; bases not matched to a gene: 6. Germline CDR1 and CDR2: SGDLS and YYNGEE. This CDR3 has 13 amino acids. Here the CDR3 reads CASSLRTGSEAFF. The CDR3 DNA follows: TGTGCCAGCAGCCTCCGGACAGGTTCTGAAGCTTTCTTT.

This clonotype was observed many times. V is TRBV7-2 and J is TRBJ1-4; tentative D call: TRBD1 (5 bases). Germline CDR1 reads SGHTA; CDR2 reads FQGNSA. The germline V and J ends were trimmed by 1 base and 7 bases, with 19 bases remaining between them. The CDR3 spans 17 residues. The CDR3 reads CASSLVAGQGGREKLFF. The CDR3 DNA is TGTGCCAGCAGCTTAGTCGCAGGGCAAGGAGGCCGTGAAAAACTGTTTTTT.

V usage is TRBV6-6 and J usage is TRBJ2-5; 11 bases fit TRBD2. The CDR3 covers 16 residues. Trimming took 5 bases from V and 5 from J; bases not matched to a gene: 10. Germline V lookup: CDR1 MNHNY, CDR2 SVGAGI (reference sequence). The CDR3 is CASSPWVAGGKETQYF. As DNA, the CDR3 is TGTGCCAGCAGTCCATGGGTAGCGGGGGGGAAGGAGACCCAGTACTTC.

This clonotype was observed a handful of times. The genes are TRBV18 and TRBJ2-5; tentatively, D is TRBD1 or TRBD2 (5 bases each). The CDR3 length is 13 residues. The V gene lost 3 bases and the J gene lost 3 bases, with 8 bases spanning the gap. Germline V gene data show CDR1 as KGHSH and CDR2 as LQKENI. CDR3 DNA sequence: TGTGCCAGCTCACCCGGGGCAGAAGAGACCCAGTACTTC. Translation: CASSPGAEETQYF.

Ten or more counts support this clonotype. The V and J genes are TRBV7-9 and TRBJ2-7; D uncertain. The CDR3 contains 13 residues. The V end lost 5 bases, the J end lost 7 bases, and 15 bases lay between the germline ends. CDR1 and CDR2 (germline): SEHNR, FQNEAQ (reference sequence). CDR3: CASSPASPKEQYF. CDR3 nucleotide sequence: TGTGCCAGCAGCCCCGCTTCCCCCAAGGAGCAGTACTTC.

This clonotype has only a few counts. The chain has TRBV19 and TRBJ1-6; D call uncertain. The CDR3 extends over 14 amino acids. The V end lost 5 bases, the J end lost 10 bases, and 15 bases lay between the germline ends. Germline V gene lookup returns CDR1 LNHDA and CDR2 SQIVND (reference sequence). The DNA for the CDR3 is TGTGCCAGTAGTTTCCGACCAGCAAACTCACCCCTCCACTTT. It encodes CASSFRPANSPLHF.